This T cell receptor beta chain emerged from a study of blood T cell repertoires in COVID-19. Study overall: Material from acute and convalescent COVID-19 was sourced from the United States, Italy and Spain.

The authors' processing: The authors estimated nucleated cell counts from reference gene primer amplification. Measured with immunoSEQ multiplex PCR; TCRdb has only the in-frame clones, and not every one. From that table come the V and J calls and clone size; the DNA was used to work out D and trimming. This sample carries approximately 100,000 clones, around 80% of them seen once, and the ten largest clones take 8.5% to 12%. The CDR3 covers 13 residues. Germline values: CDR1 ENHRY, CDR2 SYGVKD. V gave up 4 bases and J gave up 0 bases, with 6 bases separating them. The genes are TRBV10-3 and TRBJ1-1, with D possibly being TRBD1 (5 bases). This receptor was obtained from a man aged 70-80 years with acute or convalescent COVID-19. Specimen: peripheral blood. The CDR3 DNA follows: TGTGCCATCAGTGGACAGATGAACACTGAAGCTTTCTTT. Protein sequence: CAISGQMNTEAFF.